Detailed here is one T cell receptor (beta chain). This clonotype was picked up many times. The antigen this receptor binds is unknown. No clone much larger than this one lies a single base away; base qualities are absent. The data were taken from a study of T-cell reconstitution after alpha-beta-depleted transplantation in children (TCRdb year 2016). A note on the overall study: Using TCR repertoire profiling, the study quantitatively followed how T-cell immune reconstitution unfolded in children after TCRalphabeta/CD19-depleted allogeneic hematopoietic cell transplantation.

Library method: PCR. These reads were obtained on an Illumina HiSeq 2500. Molecular barcoding was employed in the preparation of TCR libraries, with unique molecular identifiers being used to normalize TCRbeta repertoire quantification. TCRdb trimmed the raw reads at Q25, called clones with MiXCR and kept productive beta chains. Each entry is one CDR3 protein sequence, shown with its most common DNA and genes. The table for this sample lists 190,000 or so distinct CDR3 sequences; roughly 7.5% of them were counted only once. 3% of the sample is in the top ten clones. The CDR3, cysteine through phenylalanine, is 15 amino acids long. The sequence is cut down to CDR3 DNA, 45 bases in frame from base 1. CDR1 and CDR2 are drawn from the germline V gene: SGHTA, FQGNSA. V gives up 0 bases and J gives up 6 bases, and the segment between their germline ends measures 14 bases.

The source is a human donor who donated a stem cell graft to a child with Wiskott-Aldrich syndrome. Sequencing was performed on PBMCs from the stem cell graft donor, taken from the stem cell graft. Here the chain combines TRBV7-2 and TRBJ1-2, and possibly TRBD1, on 5 matching bases. The nucleotide sequence reads TGTGCCAGCAGCTTAGCGTCGTTTGTGGGGGATGGCTACACCTTC. This codes for CASSLASFVGDGYTF.